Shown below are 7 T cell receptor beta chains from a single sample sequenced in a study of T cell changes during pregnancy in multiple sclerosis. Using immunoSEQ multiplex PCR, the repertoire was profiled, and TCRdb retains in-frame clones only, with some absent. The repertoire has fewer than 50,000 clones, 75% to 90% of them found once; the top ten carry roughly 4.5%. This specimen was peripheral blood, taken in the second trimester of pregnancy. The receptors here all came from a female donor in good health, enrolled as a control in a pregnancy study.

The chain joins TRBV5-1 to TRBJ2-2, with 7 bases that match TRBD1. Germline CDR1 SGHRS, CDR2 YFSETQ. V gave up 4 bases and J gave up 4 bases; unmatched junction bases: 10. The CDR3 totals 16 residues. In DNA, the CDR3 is TGCGCCAGCAGCCGACCTACAGGGGAGAGCACCGGGGAGCTGTTTTTT. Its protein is CASSRPTGESTGELFF.

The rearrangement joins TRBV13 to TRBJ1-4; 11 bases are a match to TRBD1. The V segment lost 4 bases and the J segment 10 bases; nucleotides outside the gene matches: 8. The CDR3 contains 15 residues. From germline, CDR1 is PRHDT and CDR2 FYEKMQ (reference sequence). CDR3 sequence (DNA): TGTGCCAGCAGCTACGGCAGGGACAGGGGGTCAAAACTGTTTTTT. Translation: CASSYGRDRGSKLFF.

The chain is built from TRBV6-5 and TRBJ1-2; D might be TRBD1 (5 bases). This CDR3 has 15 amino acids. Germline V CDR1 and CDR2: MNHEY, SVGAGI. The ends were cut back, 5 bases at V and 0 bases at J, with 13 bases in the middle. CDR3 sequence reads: CASSGDRAANYGYTF. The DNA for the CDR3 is TGTGCCAGCAGTGGAGACAGAGCCGCTAACTATGGCTACACCTTC.

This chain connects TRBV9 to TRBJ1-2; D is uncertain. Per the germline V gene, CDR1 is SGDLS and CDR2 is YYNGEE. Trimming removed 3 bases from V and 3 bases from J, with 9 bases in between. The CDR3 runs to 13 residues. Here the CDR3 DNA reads TGTGCCAGCAGCGAGCCCCAGGACTATGGCTACACCTTC. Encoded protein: CASSEPQDYGYTF.

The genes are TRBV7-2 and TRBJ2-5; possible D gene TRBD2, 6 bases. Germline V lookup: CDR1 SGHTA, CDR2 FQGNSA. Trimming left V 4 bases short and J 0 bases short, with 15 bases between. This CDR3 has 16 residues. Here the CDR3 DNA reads TGTGCCAGCAGCTGGGGACTGGAGGAGTACCAAGAGACCCAGTACTTC. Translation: CASSWGLEEYQETQYF. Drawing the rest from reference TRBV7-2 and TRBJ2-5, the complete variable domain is GAGVSQSPSNKVTEKGKDVELRCDPISGHTALYWYRQSLGQGLEFLIYFQGNSAPDKSGLPSDRFSAERTGGSVSTLTIQRTQQEDSAVYLCASSWGLEEYQETQYFGPGTRLLVL.

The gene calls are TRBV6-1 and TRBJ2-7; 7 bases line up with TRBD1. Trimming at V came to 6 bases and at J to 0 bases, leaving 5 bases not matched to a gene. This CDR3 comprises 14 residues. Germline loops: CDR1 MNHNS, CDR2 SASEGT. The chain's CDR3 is CASSANRGSYEQYF. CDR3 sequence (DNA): TGTGCCAGCAGCGCAAACAGGGGCTCCTACGAGCAGTACTTC.

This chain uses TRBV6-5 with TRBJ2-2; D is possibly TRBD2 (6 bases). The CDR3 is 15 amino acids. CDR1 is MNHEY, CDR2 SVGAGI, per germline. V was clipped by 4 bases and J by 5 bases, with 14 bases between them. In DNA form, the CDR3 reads TGTGCCAGCAGTTCCCCGGGACTCACAACCGGGGAGCTGTTTTTT. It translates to CASSSPGLTTGELFF.